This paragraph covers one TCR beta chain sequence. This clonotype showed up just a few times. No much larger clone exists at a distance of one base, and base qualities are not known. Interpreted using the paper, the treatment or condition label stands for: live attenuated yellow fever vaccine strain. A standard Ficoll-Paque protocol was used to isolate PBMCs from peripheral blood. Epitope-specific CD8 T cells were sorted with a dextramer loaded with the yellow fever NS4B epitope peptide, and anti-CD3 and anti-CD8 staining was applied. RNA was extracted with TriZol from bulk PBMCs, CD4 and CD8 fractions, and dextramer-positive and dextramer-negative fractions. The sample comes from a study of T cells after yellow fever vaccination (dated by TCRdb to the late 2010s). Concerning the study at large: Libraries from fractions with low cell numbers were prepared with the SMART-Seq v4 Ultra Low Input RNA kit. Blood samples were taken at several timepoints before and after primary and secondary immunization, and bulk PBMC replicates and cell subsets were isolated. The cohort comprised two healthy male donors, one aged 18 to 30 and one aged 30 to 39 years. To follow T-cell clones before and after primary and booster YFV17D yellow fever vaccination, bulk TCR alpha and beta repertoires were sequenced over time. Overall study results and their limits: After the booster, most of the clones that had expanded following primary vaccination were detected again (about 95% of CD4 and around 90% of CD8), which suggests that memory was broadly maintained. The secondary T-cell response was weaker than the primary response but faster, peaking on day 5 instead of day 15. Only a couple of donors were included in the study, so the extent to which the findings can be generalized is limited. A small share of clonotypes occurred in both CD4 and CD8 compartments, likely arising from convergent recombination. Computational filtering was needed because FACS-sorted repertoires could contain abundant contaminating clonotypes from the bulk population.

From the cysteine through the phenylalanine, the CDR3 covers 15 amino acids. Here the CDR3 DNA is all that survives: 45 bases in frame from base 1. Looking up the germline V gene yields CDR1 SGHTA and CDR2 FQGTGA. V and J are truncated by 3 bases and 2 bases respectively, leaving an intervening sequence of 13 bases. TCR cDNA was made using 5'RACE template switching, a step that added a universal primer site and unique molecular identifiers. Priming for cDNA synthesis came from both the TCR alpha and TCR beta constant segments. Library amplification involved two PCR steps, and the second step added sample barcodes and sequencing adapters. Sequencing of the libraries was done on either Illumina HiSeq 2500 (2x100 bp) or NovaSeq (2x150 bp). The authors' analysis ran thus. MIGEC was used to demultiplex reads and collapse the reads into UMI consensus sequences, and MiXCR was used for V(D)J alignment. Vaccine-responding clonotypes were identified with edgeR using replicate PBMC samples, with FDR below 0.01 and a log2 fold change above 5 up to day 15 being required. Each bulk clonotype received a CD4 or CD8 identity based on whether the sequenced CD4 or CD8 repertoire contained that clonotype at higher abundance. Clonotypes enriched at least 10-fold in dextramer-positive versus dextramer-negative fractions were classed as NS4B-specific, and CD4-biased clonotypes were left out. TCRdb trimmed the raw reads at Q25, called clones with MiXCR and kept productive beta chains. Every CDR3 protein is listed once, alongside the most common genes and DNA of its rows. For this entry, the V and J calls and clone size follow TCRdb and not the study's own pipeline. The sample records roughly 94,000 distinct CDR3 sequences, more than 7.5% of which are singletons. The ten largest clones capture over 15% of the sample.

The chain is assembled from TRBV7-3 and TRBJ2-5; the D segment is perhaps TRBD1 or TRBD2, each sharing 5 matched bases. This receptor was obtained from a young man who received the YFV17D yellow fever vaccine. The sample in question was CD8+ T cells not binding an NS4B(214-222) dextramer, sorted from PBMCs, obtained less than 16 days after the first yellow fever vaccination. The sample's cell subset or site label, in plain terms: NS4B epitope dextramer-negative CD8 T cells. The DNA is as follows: TGTGCCAGCAGCTTTTATGGGGGAGTGCAAGAGACCCAGTACTTC. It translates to CASSFYGGVQETQYF.